The 13 T cell receptor beta chains in this list originate from one sample, sequenced in a study of post-analysis software for immune sequencing data. Whole-study findings and limits: The five TRBV segments detected at higher frequency in patients than in controls included TRBV5-6, TRBV5-1 and TRBV20-1.

Included in the TCR beta cDNA libraries were unique molecular identifiers. MiXCR, applied by TCRdb to the PCR reads, yields one record per CDR3 protein. In the table there are about 620,000 distinct CDR3 sequences, about 44% of which are singletons. The antigens for these receptors are not known. Sample: blood. These receptors were collected from a girl between 10 and 17 years old with multiple sclerosis.

About this clonotype: The junction departs from germline at one end; a sequencing error may be responsible. The chain employs TRBV20-1 and TRBJ2-2, with 15 bases identical to TRBD2. Germline lookup yields CDR1 DFQATT and CDR2 SNEGSKA (reference sequence). The CDR3 has 17 residues. The CDR3: CSARGLAGGSNTGELFF. The CDR3 nucleotides are TGCAGTGCCAGAGGACTAGCGGGAGGGAGTAACACCGGGGAGCTGTTTTTT.

The chain combines TRBV29-1 with TRBJ1-2; D is perhaps TRBD1 (5 bases). The CDR3 runs 13 residues. Between the trimmed V and J ends, which lost 4 bases and 1 base, there was a span of 10 bases. CDR1 is SQVTM, CDR2 ANQGSEA, per germline. The CDR3 loop reads CSVGKGDNYGYTF. The CDR3 coding sequence is TGCAGCGTTGGGAAAGGGGATAACTATGGCTACACCTTC.

In its sample, this clonotype was seen a few times. This chain connects TRBV12-3 or TRBV12-4 to TRBJ2-5; the D gene is possibly TRBD1 (6 bases). The germline V and J ends were trimmed by 6 bases and 4 bases, with 12 bases remaining between them. The CDR3 consists of 13 residues. In DNA form, the CDR3 reads TGTGCCAGCAGACCAGGGGACCGAGAGACCCAGTACTTC. Translated, it gives CASRPGDRETQYF.

V is TRBV12-3 or TRBV12-4 and J is TRBJ2-5; no reliable D call. TRBJ2-7 matches the DNA end more closely, so the J call is doubtful. The CDR3 has 12 residues. The CDR3 region has the DNA TGTGCCAGCAGTTTCAAGGACTACGAGCAGTACTTC. It is translated as CASSFKDYEQYF.

The chain has TRBV2 and TRBJ2-1; D gene unclear. This CDR3 region has 13 residues. CDR1 SNHLY and CDR2 FYNNEI come from the germline V gene. Trimming left V 7 bases short and J 5 bases short, with 12 bases between. The CDR3 bases are TGTGCCAGCAAAGGCATTTATAACAATGAGCAGTTCTTC. Protein product: CASKGIYNNEQFF.

The chain combines TRBV5-1 with TRBJ2-7, with D perhaps matching TRBD1 or TRBD2 (5 bases each). Per the germline V gene, CDR1 is SGHRS and CDR2 is YFSETQ. The V end was cut by 0 bases, the J end by 12 bases, with 22 bases between. CDR3 length equals 15 residues. For the CDR3, the DNA is TGCGCCAGCAGCTTGGGACTCGGGGCAGGCCGTTTTCGGTACTTC. It translates to CASSLGLGAGRFRYF. Filled out from reference TRBV5-1 and TRBJ2-7, the complete variable domain reads KAGVTQTPRYLIKTRGQQVTLSCSPISGHRSVSWYQQTPGQGLQFLFEYFSETQRNKGNFPGRFSGRQFSNSRSEMNVSTLELGDSALYLCASSLGLGAGRFRYFGPGTRLTVT.

This rearrangement joins TRBV6-5 to TRBJ2-3, with D unclear. Germline CDR1 reads MNHEY; CDR2 reads SVGAGI. This CDR3 has 18 residues. V was shortened by 2 bases and J by 1 base, with 19 bases between the two germline ends. CDR3 protein: CASSYNAAYPSRTDTQYF. For the CDR3, the DNA is TGTGCCAGCAGTTACAACGCGGCCTACCCCTCCCGCACAGATACGCAGTATTTT.

The chain has TRBV20-1 and TRBJ2-7, with 9 positions matching TRBD2. From germline, CDR1 is DFQATT and CDR2 SNEGSKA (reference sequence). V lost 0 bases and J lost 2; bases outside the gene matches: 5. The CDR3 sequence is 15 residues long. This CDR3 is CSARDPTSGTYEQYF. In DNA, the CDR3 is TGCAGTGCTAGAGATCCGACTAGCGGAACCTACGAGCAGTACTTC.

In its sample, this clonotype was seen a few times. The CDR3 DNA follows: TGTGCCAGCAGCTCTCTAGCGGGGGCCCCCTACAATGAGCAGTTCTTC. It codes for CASSSLAGAPYNEQFF. V and J are TRBV5-6 and TRBJ2-1; 10 bases align to TRBD2. Trimming cost V 3 bases and J 2 bases; bases outside gene matches: 5. The germline V gene has CDR1 SGHDT and CDR2 YYEEEE. There are 16 residues in the CDR3.

The chain carries TRBV10-3 and TRBJ2-1; 7 nucleotides align to TRBD1. Germline V gene data show CDR1 as ENHRY and CDR2 as SYGVKD. Trimming at V came to 7 bases and at J to 0 bases, leaving 3 bases not matched to a gene. The CDR3 has 14 residues. The CDR3: CAIMRDSSYNEQFF. CDR3 sequence (DNA): TGTGCCATCATGAGGGACAGCTCCTACAATGAGCAGTTCTTC.

Only a few counts were recorded for this clonotype. This chain uses TRBV20-1 with TRBJ2-1, with 11 bases matching TRBD2. The CDR3 is made up of 14 amino acids. CDR1 is DFQATT, CDR2 SNEGSKA, per germline (reference sequence). J was trimmed by 6 bases and V by 6 bases; bases with no gene match: 7. This chain's CDR3 is CSAKLAGVSNEQFF. The CDR3 DNA reads as TGCAGTGCCAAACTAGCGGGAGTGTCCAATGAGCAGTTCTTC.

The J gene is TRBJ2-3, the V gene TRBV6-1; TRBD2 agrees at 8 bases. Germline trimming cut 1 base from V and 3 bases from J; bases unmatched to any gene: 3. The CDR3 spans 15 residues. The V gene's germline CDR1 is MNHNS and CDR2 SASEGT. This chain's CDR3 is CASSEVSGATDTQYF. The CDR3 DNA sequence: TGTGCCAGCAGTGAAGTTAGCGGGGCTACAGATACGCAGTATTTT.

The V gene is TRBV27, the J gene TRBJ2-7; tentatively, D is TRBD1 (6 bases). The germline gives CDR1 MNHEY, CDR2 SMNVEV (reference sequence). Trimming shortened V by 5 bases and J by 6 bases, and 23 bases separated the two germline ends. This CDR3 has 16 residues. Here the CDR3 DNA reads TGTGCCAGCAGTCCGTCGGTAAGACAGGAGGCCCGCGAGCAGTACTTC. The encoded protein is CASSPSVRQEAREQYF.